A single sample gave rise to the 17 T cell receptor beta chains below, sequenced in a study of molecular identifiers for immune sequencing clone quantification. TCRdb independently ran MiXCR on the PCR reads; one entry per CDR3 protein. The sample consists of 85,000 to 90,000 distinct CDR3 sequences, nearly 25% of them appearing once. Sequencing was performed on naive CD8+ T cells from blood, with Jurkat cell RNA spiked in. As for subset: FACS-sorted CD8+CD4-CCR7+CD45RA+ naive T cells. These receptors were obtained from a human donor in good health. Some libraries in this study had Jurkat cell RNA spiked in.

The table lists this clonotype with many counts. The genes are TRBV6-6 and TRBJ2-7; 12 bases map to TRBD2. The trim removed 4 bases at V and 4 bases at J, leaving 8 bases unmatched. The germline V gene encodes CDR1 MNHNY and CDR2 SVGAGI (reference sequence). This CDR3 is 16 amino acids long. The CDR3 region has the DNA TGTGCCAGCAGTTCCCTAGCGGGGGGGCTGACGTACGAGCAGTACTTC. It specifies CASSSLAGGLTYEQYF.

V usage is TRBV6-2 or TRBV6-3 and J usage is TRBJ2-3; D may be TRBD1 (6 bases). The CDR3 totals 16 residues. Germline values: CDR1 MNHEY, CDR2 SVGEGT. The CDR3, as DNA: TGTGTCAACAGTTATCCCACAGGGACGAACACAGATACGCAGTATTTT. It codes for CVNSYPTGTNTDTQYF.

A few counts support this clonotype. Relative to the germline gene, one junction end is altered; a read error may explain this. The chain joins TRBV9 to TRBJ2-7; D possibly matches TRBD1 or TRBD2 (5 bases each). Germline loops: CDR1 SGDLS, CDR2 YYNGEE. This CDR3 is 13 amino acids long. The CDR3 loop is CASSPRTGLERYF. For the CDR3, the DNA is TGTGCCAGCAGCCCCAGGACGGGGCTCGAGCGGTACTTC.

This chain's CDR3 is CASSIWAVASVYEQYF. As DNA, the CDR3 is TGTGCCAGTAGTATATGGGCGGTAGCGTCGGTCTACGAGCAGTACTTC. This chain joins TRBV19 and TRBJ2-7; maybe TRBD2 (5 bases). The CDR3 length is 16 residues. CDR1 and CDR2 from the germline V gene are LNHDA and SQIVND (reference sequence). Trimming shortened V by 2 bases and J by 3 bases, and 17 bases separated the two germline ends.

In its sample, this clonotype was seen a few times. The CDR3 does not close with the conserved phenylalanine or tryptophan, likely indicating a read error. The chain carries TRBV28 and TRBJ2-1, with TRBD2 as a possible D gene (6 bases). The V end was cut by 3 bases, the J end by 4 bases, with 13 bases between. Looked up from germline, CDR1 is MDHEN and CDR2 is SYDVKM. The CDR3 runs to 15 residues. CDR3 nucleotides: TGTGCCAGCAGTTTGAGAACTAGCCTTTACAATGAGCAGTTCTCC. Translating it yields CASSLRTSLYNEQFS.

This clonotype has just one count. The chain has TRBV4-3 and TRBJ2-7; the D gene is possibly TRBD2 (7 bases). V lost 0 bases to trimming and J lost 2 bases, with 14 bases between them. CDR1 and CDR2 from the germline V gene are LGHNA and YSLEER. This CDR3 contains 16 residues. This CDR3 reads CASSQEGGGGPYEQYF. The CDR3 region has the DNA TGCGCCAGCAGCCAAGAGGGGGGCGGGGGCCCCTACGAGCAGTACTTC.

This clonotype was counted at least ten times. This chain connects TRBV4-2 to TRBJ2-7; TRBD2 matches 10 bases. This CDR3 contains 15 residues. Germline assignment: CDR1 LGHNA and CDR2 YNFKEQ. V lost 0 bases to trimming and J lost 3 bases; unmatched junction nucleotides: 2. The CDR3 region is CASSQELAGYYEQYF. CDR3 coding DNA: TGTGCCAGCAGCCAAGAACTAGCGGGGTACTACGAGCAGTACTTC.

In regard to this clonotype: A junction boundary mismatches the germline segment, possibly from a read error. CDR3: CAWDGLAGASDAQYF. CDR3 nucleotide sequence: TGTGCCTGGGACGGACTAGCGGGAGCTTCAGATGCGCAGTATTTT. This sequence joins TRBV30 and TRBJ2-3, with 13 bases identical to TRBD2. This CDR3 is 15 amino acids long. Germline-derived CDR1 and CDR2 are GTSNPN and SVGIG (reference sequence).

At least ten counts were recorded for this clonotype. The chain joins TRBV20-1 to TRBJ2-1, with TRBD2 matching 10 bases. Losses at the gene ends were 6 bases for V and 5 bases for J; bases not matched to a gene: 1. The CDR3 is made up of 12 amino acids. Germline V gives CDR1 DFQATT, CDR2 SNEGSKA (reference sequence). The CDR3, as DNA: TGCAGTGCAGGACTAGCGGACAATGAGCAGTTCTTC. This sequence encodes CSAGLADNEQFF.

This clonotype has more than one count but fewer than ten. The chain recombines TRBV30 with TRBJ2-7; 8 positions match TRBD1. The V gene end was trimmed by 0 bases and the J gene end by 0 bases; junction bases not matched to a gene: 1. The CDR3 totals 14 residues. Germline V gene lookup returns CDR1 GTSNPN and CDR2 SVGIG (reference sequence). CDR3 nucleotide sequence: TGTGCCTGGAGTGTCGGACAGGGCTCCTACGAGCAGTACTTC. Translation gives CAWSVGQGSYEQYF.

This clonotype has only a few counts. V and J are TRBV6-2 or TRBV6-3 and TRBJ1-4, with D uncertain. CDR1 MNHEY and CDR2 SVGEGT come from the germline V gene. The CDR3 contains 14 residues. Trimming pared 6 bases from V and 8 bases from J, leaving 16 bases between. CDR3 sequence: CASSETAVREKLFF. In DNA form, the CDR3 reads TGTGCCAGCAGCGAGACGGCAGTTCGGGAAAAACTGTTTTTT.

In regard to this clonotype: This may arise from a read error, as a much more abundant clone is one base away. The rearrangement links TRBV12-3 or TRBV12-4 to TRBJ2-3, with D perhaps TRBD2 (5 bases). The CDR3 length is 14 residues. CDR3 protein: CASSFTRAADRQYF. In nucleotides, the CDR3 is TGTGCCAGCAGTTTCACTAGGGCCGCAGATAGGCAGTATTTT.

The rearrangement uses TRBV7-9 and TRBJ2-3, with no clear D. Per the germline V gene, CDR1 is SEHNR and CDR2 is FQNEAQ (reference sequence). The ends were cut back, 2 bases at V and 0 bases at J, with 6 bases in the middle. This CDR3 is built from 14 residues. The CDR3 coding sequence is TGTGCCAGCAGCTTATGGTCTAGCACAGATACGCAGTATTTT. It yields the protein CASSLWSSTDTQYF.

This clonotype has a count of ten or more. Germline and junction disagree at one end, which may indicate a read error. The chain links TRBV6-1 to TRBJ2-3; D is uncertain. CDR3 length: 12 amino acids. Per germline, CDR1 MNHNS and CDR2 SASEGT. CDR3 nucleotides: TGTGCCAGCACTGAATACACAGATACGCAGTATTTT. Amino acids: CASTEYTDTQYF.

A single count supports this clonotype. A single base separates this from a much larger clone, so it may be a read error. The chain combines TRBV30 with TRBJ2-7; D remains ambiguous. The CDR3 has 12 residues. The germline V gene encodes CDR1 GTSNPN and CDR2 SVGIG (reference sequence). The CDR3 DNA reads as TGTCCCTGGAGTGTACAATCCTACGAGCAGTACTTC. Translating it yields CPWSVQSYEQYF.

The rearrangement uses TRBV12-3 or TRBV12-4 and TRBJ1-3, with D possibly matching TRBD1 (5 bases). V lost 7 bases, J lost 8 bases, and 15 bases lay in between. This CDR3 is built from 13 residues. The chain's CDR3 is CASTQRRGDTIYF. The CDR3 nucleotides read TGTGCCAGCACCCAACGGCGGGGGGACACCATATATTTT.

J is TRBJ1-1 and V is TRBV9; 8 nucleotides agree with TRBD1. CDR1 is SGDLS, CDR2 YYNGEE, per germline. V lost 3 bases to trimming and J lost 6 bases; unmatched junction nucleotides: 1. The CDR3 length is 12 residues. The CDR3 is CASSGQGPEAFF. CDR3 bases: TGTGCCAGCAGCGGACAGGGGCCTGAAGCTTTCTTT. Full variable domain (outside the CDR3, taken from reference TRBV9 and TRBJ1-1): DSGVTQTPKHLITATGQRVTLRCSPRSGDLSVYWYQQSLDQGLQFLIQYYNGEERAKGNILERFSAQQFPDLHSELNLSSLELGDSALYFCASSGQGPEAFFGQGTRLTVV.